This T cell receptor (beta chain) derives from a study of technical replicates of blood from a few donors. The CDR3 extends over 14 amino acids. The germline gives CDR1 LNHDA, CDR2 SQIVND (reference sequence). Trimming cost V 8 bases and J 3 bases, with 14 bases left between them. The data were produced by immunoSEQ multiplex PCR, yet TCRdb's version contains in-frame clones alone and is incomplete. The repertoire holds around 70,000 clones, with 95% as singletons. The sequence was obtained from a human donor in good health. The chain joins TRBV19 to TRBJ2-1; D perhaps matches TRBD1 (6 bases). The sample was T cells isolated from PBMCs. CDR3 region: CASSVGQNYNEQFF. CDR3 in DNA: TGTGCCAGTTCTGTCGGACAGAACTACAATGAGCAGTTCTTC.